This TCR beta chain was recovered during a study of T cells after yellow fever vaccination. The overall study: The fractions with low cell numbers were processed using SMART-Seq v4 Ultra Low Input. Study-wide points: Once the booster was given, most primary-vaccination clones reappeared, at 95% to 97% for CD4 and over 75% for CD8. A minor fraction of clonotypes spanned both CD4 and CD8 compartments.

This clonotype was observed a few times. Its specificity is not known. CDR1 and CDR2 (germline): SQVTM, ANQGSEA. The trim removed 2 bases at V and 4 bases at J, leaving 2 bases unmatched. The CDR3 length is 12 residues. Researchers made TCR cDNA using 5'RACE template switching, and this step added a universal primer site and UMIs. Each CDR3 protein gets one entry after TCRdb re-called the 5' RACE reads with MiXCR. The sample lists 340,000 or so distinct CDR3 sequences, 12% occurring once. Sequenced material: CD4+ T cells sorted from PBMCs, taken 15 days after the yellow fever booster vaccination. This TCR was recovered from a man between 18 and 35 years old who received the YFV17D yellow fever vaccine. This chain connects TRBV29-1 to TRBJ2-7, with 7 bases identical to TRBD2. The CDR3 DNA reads TGCAGCGTTGAAACGGGAGGTTACGAGCAGTACTTC. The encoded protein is CSVETGGYEQYF.